This T cell receptor (beta chain) was identified during a study of cytomegalovirus exposure and HLA in healthy donors. The study's findings and limits: Data from an earlier analysis indicated that most TCR beta V segments were productive either about 87% or about 30% of the time. In a later analysis, HLA-associated TCR beta chains were more clonally expanded than equally common others. Several V segments, TRBV6-2 and TRBV6-3 among them, could not be told apart and were dropped.

This CDR3 has 14 residues. Between the trimmed V and J ends, which lost 2 bases and 6 bases, there was a span of 13 bases. Germline assignment: CDR1 LNHDA and CDR2 SQIVND (reference sequence). At the time of sampling, donors were nominally healthy, though unrecorded immune exposures were likely. The PCR had 60 Vbeta and 13 Jbeta primers. Profiled with immunoSEQ multiplex PCR; TCRdb holds only in-frame clones, not every one. This repertoire shows around 120,000 clones, 50% to 65% found once; its top ten account for over 8%. This clone is a singleton in its sample. Its specificity is unknown. The TCR originated in a middle-aged man in good health and CMV-seropositive. V and J are TRBV19 and TRBJ2-5; D is perhaps TRBD1 (6 bases). Sequenced material: PBMCs. CDR3 nucleotide sequence: TGTGCCAGTAGTATAACGCCCAGGGGACAGACCCAGTACTTC. Translating gives CASSITPRGQTQYF.